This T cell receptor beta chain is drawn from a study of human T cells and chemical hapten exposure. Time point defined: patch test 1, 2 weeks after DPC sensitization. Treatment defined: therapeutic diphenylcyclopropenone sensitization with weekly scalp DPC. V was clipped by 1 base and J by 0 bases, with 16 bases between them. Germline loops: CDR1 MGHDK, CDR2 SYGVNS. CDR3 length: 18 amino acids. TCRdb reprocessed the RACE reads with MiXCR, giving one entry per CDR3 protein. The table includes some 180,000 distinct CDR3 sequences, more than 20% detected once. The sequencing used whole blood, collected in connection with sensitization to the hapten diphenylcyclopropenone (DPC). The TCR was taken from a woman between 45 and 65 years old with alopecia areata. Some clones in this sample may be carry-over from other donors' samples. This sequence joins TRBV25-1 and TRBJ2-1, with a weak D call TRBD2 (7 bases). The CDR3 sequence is CASSESGGRVSSYNEQFF. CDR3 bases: TGTGCCAGCAGTGAATCGGGGGGCAGGGTCAGCTCCTACAATGAGCAGTTCTTC.